This T cell receptor (beta chain) was profiled in a study of human T cells and chemical hapten exposure. Study at large: DPC (0.01%) was patch tested on the upper back and read at 6 days.

The trim removed 1 base at V and 3 bases at J, leaving 5 bases unmatched. Germline CDR1 is SGHRS and CDR2 is YFSETQ. This CDR3 spans 15 amino acids. Notes on the study in general: Expanded TCR counts at PT1 went up together with patch test score, a positive correlation. Compared to controls, expanded TCRs made significantly more large clusters of similar CDR3s.

The time point denotes: patch test 1, 2 weeks after DPC sensitization. As to treatment: therapeutic diphenylcyclopropenone sensitization with weekly scalp DPC. This clonotype was recorded a few times. What it binds is unknown. MiXCR, applied by TCRdb to the RACE reads, yields one record per CDR3 protein. This table has under 450,000 distinct CDR3 sequences, roughly 4.8% appearing once. The rearrangement links TRBV5-1 to TRBJ1-1; 8 bases align to TRBD1. This TCR was sampled from a woman in her 50s with alopecia areata. Some clones in this sample may be carry-over from other donors' samples. The material sequenced was whole blood, taken in connection with sensitization to the hapten diphenylcyclopropenone (DPC). CDR3 in amino acids: CASSLRQGPDTEAFF. The CDR3 nucleotides are TGCGCCAGCAGCTTGCGACAGGGGCCCGACACTGAAGCTTTCTTT.